Listed below are T cell receptor beta chains from one sample, sequenced in a study of T cell responses to AZD1222 COVID-19 vaccine. Measured with immunoSEQ multiplex PCR; TCRdb has only the in-frame clones, and not every one. The table has some 140,000 clones, about 92% seen once; the top ten hold 2.5% to 4%. This specimen was peripheral blood, taken on day 0 of AZD1222 vaccination. The receptors originated from an adult in good health. CDR3s include the opening cysteine and the closing phenylalanine or tryptophan. The D gene is left open where the match is weak. Some rows have no size entry. The others give once, few or many, or a class for an expanded clone.

>TRBJ1-5|TRBV10-3|NA|TRBD1
CAIAGGVDQPQHF
TGTGCCATCGCAGGGGGAGTGGATCAGCCCCAGCATTTT
>TRBJ2-3|TRBV4-3|NA|TRBD2
CASSHSGSVTDTQYF
TGCGCCAGCAGCCATAGCGGGAGTGTGACAGATACGCAGTATTTT
>TRBJ2-3|TRBV29-1|NA|TRBD1
CSVNRGGADTQYF
TGCAGCGTGAACAGGGGTGGGGCAGATACGCAGTATTTT
>TRBJ1-1|TRBV6-5|NA|NA
CASSPSRADTEAFF
TGTGCCAGCAGTCCAAGCAGGGCGGACACTGAAGCTTTCTTT
>TRBJ2-2|TRBV18|NA|TRBD2
CASSLREANTGELFF
TGTGCCAGCTCTCTGCGGGAGGCGAACACCGGGGAGCTGTTTTTT
>TRBJ2-1|TRBV10-3|NA|TRBD1
CAISPKTRQGARDEQFF
TGTGCCATCAGCCCCAAGACCAGACAGGGGGCTCGGGATGAGCAGTTCTTC
>TRBJ2-1|TRBV5-4|NA|TRBD2
CASSGRGTSGMRGNEQFF
TGTGCCAGCAGCGGGAGGGGGACTAGCGGGATGAGGGGAAATGAGCAGTTCTTC
>TRBJ2-7|TRBV6-2/TRBV6-3|NA|NA
CASSYSQPGGAYEQYF
TGTGCCAGCAGTTACTCGCAACCAGGTGGGGCCTACGAGCAGTACTTC
>TRBJ1-1|TRBV5-4|NA|NA
CASSFGVGNTEAFF
TGTGCCAGCAGCTTCGGAGTAGGGAACACTGAAGCTTTCTTT
>TRBJ1-2|TRBV5-1|NA|TRBD1
CASSWDRAGYGYTF
TGCGCCAGCAGCTGGGACAGGGCGGGCTATGGCTACACCTTC
>TRBJ1-1|TRBV9|NA|NA
CASSGDNGGDTEAFF
TGTGCCAGCAGCGGAGATAATGGGGGGGACACTGAAGCTTTCTTT
>TRBJ2-2|TRBV10-3|NA|TRBD2
CAISDLGRAGNTGELFF
TGTGCCATCAGTGATCTCGGGAGGGCGGGAAACACCGGGGAGCTGTTTTTT
>TRBJ2-3|TRBV19|NA|NA
CASSIGYGDTDTQYF
TGTGCCAGTAGTATAGGTTATGGGGACACAGATACGCAGTATTTT
>TRBJ2-5|TRBV19|NA|TRBD2
CASTRGGLSETQYF
TGTGCCAGTACTCGGGGAGGGCTTTCAGAGACCCAGTACTTC
>TRBJ2-7|TRBV10-3|once|NA
CAISEHERRAYEQYF
TGTGCCATCAGTGAACACGAAAGACGAGCCTACGAGCAGTACTTC
>TRBJ2-1|TRBV14|NA|TRBD2
CASSQSLAGVEQFF
TGTGCCAGCAGCCAATCGCTAGCGGGAGTTGAGCAGTTCTTC
>TRBJ1-2|TRBV28|once|NA
CASSLVQARGGYTF
TGTGCCAGCAGTTTAGTGCAGGCCCGCGGAGGCTACACCTTC
>TRBJ2-1|TRBV10-3|NA|TRBD2
CAISETASGRDEQFF
TGTGCCATCAGTGAGACCGCTAGCGGGCGGGATGAGCAGTTCTTC
>TRBJ2-1|TRBV7-9|NA|TRBD2
CASSIIRSGRAYNEQFF
TGTGCCAGCAGCATCATAAGGAGCGGGAGGGCCTACAATGAGCAGTTCTTC
>TRBJ1-2|TRBV11-2|NA|NA
CASSSPGGNWYGYTF
TGTGCCAGCAGCTCTCCCGGGGGGAATTGGTATGGCTACACCTTC
>TRBJ2-7|TRBV6-2/TRBV6-3|NA|NA
CASCRGLSGEQYF
TGTGCCAGCTGCCGGGGGCTATCGGGCGAGCAGTACTTC
>TRBJ2-5|TRBV3-1/TRBV3-2|NA|NA
CASSRRTGQETQYF
TGTGCCAGCAGCCGAAGAACCGGGCAAGAGACCCAGTACTTC
>TRBJ2-3|TRBV25-1|NA|NA
CASSREGGGTDTQYF
TGTGCCAGCAGTAGGGAGGGGGGTGGCACAGATACGCAGTATTTT